A selection of T cell receptor beta chains follows, all from one sample in a study of T-cell reconstitution after alpha-beta-depleted transplantation in children. Each CDR3 protein gets one entry after TCRdb re-called the PCR reads with MiXCR. This sample yields about 980,000 distinct CDR3 sequences, of which about 31% are seen a single time; roughly 31% belongs to the top ten. Sequenced material: PBMCs, mostly from graft donor cells, taken 360 days after TCRalphabeta/CD19-depleted stem cell transplant. The receptors shown here come from a boy less than two years old who had a stem cell transplant for SCID, so the T cells may come from the graft donor. Both conserved end residues are part of each CDR3. The D gene is left open where the match is weak. Clone size is shown for a subset of rows, as once, few, many or a class of expanded clone.

cdr3_length: 14
d_call: -
j_call: TRBJ2-5
clone_size: few
v_call: TRBV2
cdr3_aa: CASKMSGPQETQYF
cdr3_nt: TGTGCCAGCAAGATGTCAGGGCCTCAAGAGACCCAGTACTTC

cdr3_length: 15
d_call: -
j_call: TRBJ1-4
clone_size: few
v_call: TRBV12-3/TRBV12-4
cdr3_aa: CASSPRQFSDEKLFF
cdr3_nt: TGTGCCAGCAGCCCCCGACAGTTCAGTGATGAAAAACTGTTTTTT

cdr3_length: 14
d_call: -
j_call: TRBJ2-3
clone_size: -
v_call: TRBV9
cdr3_aa: CASSVESYQDTQYF
cdr3_nt: TGTGCCAGCAGCGTAGAAAGTTATCAAGATACGCAGTATTTT

cdr3_length: 15
d_call: -
j_call: TRBJ1-5
clone_size: -
v_call: TRBV5-5
cdr3_aa: CASSLDGNFNQPQHF
cdr3_nt: TGTGCCAGCAGCCTGGACGGCAACTTCAATCAGCCCCAGCATTTT

cdr3_length: 19
d_call: TRBD1
j_call: TRBJ1-5
clone_size: -
v_call: TRBV15
cdr3_aa: CATSRDSIEGAGGYQPQHF
cdr3_nt: TGTGCCACCAGCAGAGATAGTATCGAAGGGGCAGGGGGCTATCAGCCCCAGCATTTT

cdr3_length: 13
d_call: -
j_call: TRBJ2-7
clone_size: few
v_call: TRBV5-5
cdr3_aa: CASSTSGTPDEYF
cdr3_nt: TGTGCCAGCAGCACATCCGGGACCCCCGATGAGTACTTC

cdr3_length: 13
d_call: -
j_call: TRBJ1-1
clone_size: few
v_call: TRBV6-8
cdr3_aa: CASVRGEGVYAFF
cdr3_nt: TGTGCCAGTGTCCGGGGGGAGGGGGTGTACGCTTTCTTT

cdr3_length: 16
d_call: TRBD1
j_call: TRBJ2-7
clone_size: -
v_call: TRBV10-3
cdr3_aa: CAISAPLRDRLYEQYF
cdr3_nt: TGTGCCATCAGTGCGCCGCTCCGGGACAGGTTATACGAGCAGTACTTC

cdr3_length: 14
d_call: -
j_call: TRBJ2-1
clone_size: -
v_call: TRBV6-5
cdr3_aa: CASSSGTPTYAQFF
cdr3_nt: TGTGCCAGCAGTTCCGGGACTCCTACGTACGCGCAGTTCTTC

cdr3_length: 14
d_call: -
j_call: TRBJ1-2
clone_size: -
v_call: TRBV4-3
cdr3_aa: CASSQERSRDGYTF
cdr3_nt: TGCGCCAGCAGCCAAGAGCGCAGTAGGGATGGCTACACCTTC

cdr3_length: 17
d_call: TRBD1
j_call: TRBJ1-5
clone_size: few
v_call: TRBV28
cdr3_aa: CASRSGTGLIGNQPQHF
cdr3_nt: TGTGCCAGCAGGTCCGGGACAGGGCTCATCGGCAATCAGCCCCAGCATTTT

cdr3_length: 10
d_call: -
j_call: TRBJ1-1
clone_size: -
v_call: TRBV12-3/TRBV12-4
cdr3_aa: CASGNSEAFF
cdr3_nt: TGTGCCAGCGGGAACTCTGAAGCTTTCTTT

cdr3_length: 14
d_call: -
j_call: TRBJ1-5
clone_size: -
v_call: TRBV7-6
cdr3_aa: CASSLAPNAQPQHF
cdr3_nt: TGTGCCAGCAGCTTAGCGCCCAACGCTCAGCCCCAGCATTTT

cdr3_length: 15
d_call: TRBD1
j_call: TRBJ1-1
clone_size: few
v_call: TRBV5-1
cdr3_aa: CASSLFQGASTEAFF
cdr3_nt: TGCGCCAGCAGCTTGTTTCAGGGGGCGAGTACTGAAGCTTTCTTT

cdr3_length: 13
d_call: -
j_call: TRBJ1-2
clone_size: -
v_call: TRBV6-2/TRBV6-3
cdr3_aa: CASSYRQNYGYTF
cdr3_nt: TGTGCCAGCAGTTACCGGCAGAACTATGGCTACACCTTC

cdr3_length: 14
d_call: TRBD2
j_call: TRBJ2-3
clone_size: -
v_call: TRBV7-7
cdr3_aa: CASSPGGSGDTQYF
cdr3_nt: TGTGCCAGCAGCCCGGGAGGTAGCGGGGATACGCAGTATTTT

cdr3_length: 14
d_call: -
j_call: TRBJ2-5
clone_size: few
v_call: TRBV12-3/TRBV12-4
cdr3_aa: CASSPRTAKETQYF
cdr3_nt: TGTGCCAGCAGCCCCCGGACGGCGAAAGAGACCCAGTACTTC

cdr3_length: 12
d_call: -
j_call: TRBJ2-3
clone_size: few
v_call: TRBV12-3/TRBV12-4
cdr3_aa: CASLGGSDTQYF
cdr3_nt: TGTGCCAGCCTAGGGGGGTCAGATACGCAGTATTTT

cdr3_length: 16
d_call: TRBD2
j_call: TRBJ2-5
clone_size: few
v_call: TRBV20-1
cdr3_aa: CSARAFSGGPQETQYF
cdr3_nt: TGCAGTGCTAGAGCTTTTAGCGGGGGGCCCCAAGAGACCCAGTACTTC

cdr3_length: 14
d_call: -
j_call: TRBJ1-5
clone_size: few
v_call: TRBV12-3/TRBV12-4
cdr3_aa: CASSLEAVNQPQHF
cdr3_nt: TGTGCCAGCAGTTTAGAGGCAGTCAATCAGCCCCAGCATTTT

cdr3_length: 16
d_call: -
j_call: TRBJ2-3
clone_size: few
v_call: TRBV7-2
cdr3_aa: CASSRTQGLSTDTQYF
cdr3_nt: TGTGCCAGCAGCCGAACCCAGGGGCTTTCAACAGATACGCAGTATTTT

cdr3_length: 14
d_call: -
j_call: TRBJ2-7
clone_size: many
v_call: TRBV21-1
cdr3_aa: CASSKRGGSYEQYF
cdr3_nt: TGTGCCAGCAGCAAAAGGGGGGGTTCCTACGAGCAGTACTTC

cdr3_length: 10
d_call: -
j_call: TRBJ2-3
clone_size: -
v_call: TRBV20-1
cdr3_aa: CSAIRDTQYF
cdr3_nt: TGCAGTGCTATACGGGATACGCAGTATTTT